Presented here are 31 T cell receptor beta chains from one specimen sequenced in a study of T cells in Graves' hyperthyroidism and ophthalmopathy. The TCR beta CDR3 regions underwent amplification using RNA transcripts as the source. HTBI primers were employed in a first-round RT-PCR of the TCR CDR3. TCRdb independently ran MiXCR on the multiplex PCR reads; one entry per CDR3 protein. The sample shows approximately 370,000 distinct CDR3 sequences, under 15% of them seen only once. Sequencing was performed on blood. These receptors were collected from a woman aged 30 to 39 with Graves' hyperthyroidism.

This clonotype was detected ten times or more. The chain couples TRBV28 to TRBJ2-3; D call uncertain. CDR3 length equals 12 residues. Germline loops: CDR1 MDHEN, CDR2 SYDVKM. V gave up 8 bases and J gave up 7 bases, with 13 bases separating them. This CDR3 reads CASRNHAYTQYF. The CDR3 nucleotides are TGTGCCAGCCGCAACCACGCATATACGCAGTATTTT.

This clonotype was seen a few times. This rearrangement joins TRBV12-3 or TRBV12-4 to TRBJ2-1, with D uncertain. The V end lost 6 bases, the J end lost 8 bases, and 8 bases lay between the germline ends. This CDR3 spans 11 amino acids. The CDR3: CASRKIDEQFF. The DNA of the CDR3 is TGTGCCAGCAGGAAAATAGATGAGCAGTTCTTC.

The J gene is TRBJ2-1, the V gene TRBV6-5; D uncertain. The length of the CDR3 is 13 residues. V was cut by 0 bases and J by 4 bases, with 4 bases left in between. Germline CDR1 reads MNHEY; CDR2 reads SVGAGI. The CDR3 coding sequence is TGTGCCAGCAGTTACTCAAGGTACAATGAGCAGTTCTTC. Encoded protein: CASSYSRYNEQFF.

This clonotype was observed a few times. The rearrangement links TRBV28 to TRBJ2-5; D possibly corresponds to TRBD1 (6 bases). This CDR3 region has 15 residues. The V end lost 2 bases, the J end lost 4 bases, and 14 bases lay between the germline ends. Germline-derived CDR1 and CDR2 are MDHEN and SYDVKM. The CDR3: CASSLVALGGETQYF. The CDR3 nucleotides read TGTGCCAGCAGTTTAGTTGCTCTAGGGGGAGAGACCCAGTACTTC.

This clonotype was seen many times. The chain couples TRBV11-2 to TRBJ2-1, with 7 bases that match TRBD2. Trimming took 7 bases from V and 2 from J; bases not matched to a gene: 14. The V gene's germline CDR1 is SGHAT and CDR2 FQNNGV. The CDR3 length is 17 residues. CDR3 protein: CASTQGSRGGPYNEQFF. DNA for the CDR3: TGTGCCAGCACCCAAGGAAGTCGCGGGGGTCCCTACAATGAGCAGTTCTTC.

This chain uses TRBV7-9 with TRBJ2-1, with 12 bases matching TRBD2. The CDR3 is made up of 15 amino acids. J gave up 7 bases and V 2 bases, and 3 bases lay outside the gene matches. CDR1 and CDR2 from the germline V gene are SEHNR and FQNEAQ (reference sequence). The CDR3 loop reads CASSLKTSGRNEQFF. The CDR3 nucleotides are TGTGCCAGCAGCTTAAAAACTAGCGGGAGGAATGAGCAGTTCTTC.

This clonotype was recorded a few times. In DNA form, the CDR3 reads TGTGCCAGCAGCTCTAGCGCGTCCTACAATGAGCAGTTCTTC. As protein: CASSSSASYNEQFF. V and J are TRBV5-5 and TRBJ2-1; TRBD2 is a possible D gene (6 bases). The V and J ends lost 3 bases and 1 base respectively, with 8 bases between them. The CDR3 covers 14 residues. Germline assignment: CDR1 SGHKS and CDR2 YYEKEE (reference sequence).

This clonotype was picked up a small number of times. J is TRBJ2-1 and V is TRBV19; D is undetermined. The CDR3 has 13 residues. Trimming pared 6 bases from V and 8 bases from J, leaving 14 bases between. Germline V lookup: CDR1 LNHDA, CDR2 SQIVND (reference sequence). The chain's CDR3 is CASSPRQTDEQFF. The CDR3 DNA follows: TGTGCCAGTAGCCCCCGGCAGACCGATGAGCAGTTCTTC.

The CDR3 protein is CASSVGVGQTSTDTQYF. CDR3 nucleotide sequence: TGTGCCAGCAGCGTAGGTGTGGGACAGACTAGCACAGATACGCAGTATTTT. The chain recombines TRBV9 with TRBJ2-3; 7 bases are a match to TRBD1. Germline V gene lookup returns CDR1 SGDLS and CDR2 YYNGEE. The trim removed 0 bases at V and 0 bases at J, leaving 7 bases unmatched. This CDR3 is 17 amino acids long. Combining the CDR3 with reference TRBV9 and TRBJ2-3 gives the whole variable domain DSGVTQTPKHLITATGQRVTLRCSPRSGDLSVYWYQQSLDQGLQFLIQYYNGEERAKGNILERFSAQQFPDLHSELNLSSLELGDSALYFCASSVGVGQTSTDTQYFGPGTRLTVL.

The chain joins TRBV5-1 to TRBJ1-2; D may be TRBD1 (6 bases). The germline V and J ends were trimmed by 0 bases and 4 bases, with 10 bases remaining between them. The CDR3 spans 14 residues. Germline loops: CDR1 SGHRS, CDR2 YFSETQ. Here the CDR3 DNA reads TGCGCCAGCAGCTTGGGGGCAGGGGCCTATGGCTACACCTTC. Amino acid sequence: CASSLGAGAYGYTF.

The chain carries TRBV27 and TRBJ2-7, with 13 bases aligning to TRBD2. Germline V lookup: CDR1 MNHEY, CDR2 SMNVEV (reference sequence). Trimming removed 5 bases from V and 4 bases from J; junction bases left unmatched: 5. The CDR3 is 15 amino acids. CDR3 DNA sequence: TGTGCCAGCAGTAAGGGACTAGCGGGATTATACGAGCAGTACTTC. Its translation: CASSKGLAGLYEQYF.

In its sample, this clonotype was seen many times. The V call is TRBV20-1, the J call TRBJ2-1, with 7 bases fitting TRBD1. The CDR3 extends over 13 amino acids. Germline assignment: CDR1 DFQATT and CDR2 SNEGSKA (reference sequence). In DNA form, the CDR3 reads TGCAGGGCAGAGACAGGGCTGTACAATGAGCAGTTCTTC. Translating gives CRAETGLYNEQFF.

This clonotype was counted a few times. This CDR3 is CASSQTSQRDNEQFF. CDR3 DNA sequence: TGTGCCAGCAGCCAAACTAGCCAGCGGGACAATGAGCAGTTCTTC. This chain connects TRBV7-2 to TRBJ2-1; D is perhaps TRBD2 (6 bases). Per the germline V gene, CDR1 is SGHTA and CDR2 is FQGNSA. V was cut by 5 bases and J by 5 bases, with 16 bases left in between. The CDR3 is 15 amino acids. The full variable domain, with the rest looked up from reference TRBV7-2 and TRBJ2-1, is GAGVSQSPSNKVTEKGKDVELRCDPISGHTALYWYRQSLGQGLEFLIYFQGNSAPDKSGLPSDRFSAERTGGSVSTLTIQRTQQEDSAVYLCASSQTSQRDNEQFFGPGTRLTVL.

The rearrangement links TRBV6-2 or TRBV6-3 to TRBJ1-3; no clear D gene. CDR1 is MNHEY and CDR2 is SVGEGT in the germline V gene. The CDR3 consists of 13 residues. Trimming took off 4 bases at V and 10 bases at J, with 14 bases between the two ends. The CDR3 loop reads CASSSRPERTIYF. The CDR3 bases are TGTGCCAGCAGTTCCCGGCCCGAGAGGACCATATATTTT.

This clonotype was recorded a few times. The rearrangement uses TRBV20-1 and TRBJ2-6; D unclear. CDR1 is DFQATT, CDR2 SNEGSKA, per germline (reference sequence). The CDR3 is 11 residues long. V shed 6 bases and J shed 2 bases, with 2 bases lying between them. CDR3 bases: TGCAGTGCCCCTGGGGCCAACGTCCTGACTTTC. This sequence encodes CSAPGANVLTF.

This clonotype occurred many times. The CDR3: CAISPTGRNQETQYF. CDR3 bases: TGTGCCATCAGTCCTACGGGACGGAACCAAGAGACCCAGTACTTC. The chain recombines TRBV10-3 with TRBJ2-5; perhaps D is TRBD1 or TRBD2 (5 bases each). The CDR3 has 15 residues. V lost 5 bases, J lost 0 bases, and 13 bases lay in between. CDR1 and CDR2 (germline): ENHRY, SYGVKD.

This clonotype was detected once. The chain has TRBV10-2 and TRBJ2-1, with 7 positions matching TRBD2. This CDR3 region has 15 residues. The germline V gene has CDR1 WSHSY and CDR2 SAAADI. V shed 6 bases, J shed 0 bases, and the junction held 5 bases outside the gene matches. CDR3 protein: CASRDGGSSYNEQFF. The CDR3 DNA sequence: TGCGCCAGCAGGGACGGGGGGAGCTCCTACAATGAGCAGTTCTTC.

This clonotype was seen many times. This sequence joins TRBV11-3 and TRBJ1-1; D remains ambiguous. Deletions cut 5 bases from V and 2 bases from J, with 12 bases between. CDR3 length: 14 residues. CDR1 and CDR2 (germline): SGHNT, YENEEA. The CDR3 spells CASSAPDTNTEAFF. DNA for the CDR3: TGTGCCAGCAGCGCCCCTGACACAAACACTGAAGCTTTCTTT.

V is TRBV11-2 and J is TRBJ1-3, with D perhaps TRBD1 (6 bases). Trimming removed 2 bases from V and 0 bases from J, with 8 bases in between. This CDR3 contains 15 residues. In germline, CDR1 is SGHAT, CDR2 FQNNGV. CDR3 protein: CASSLTGISGNTIYF. CDR3 DNA sequence: TGTGCCAGCAGCTTAACAGGGATCTCTGGAAACACCATATATTTT.

There are a few counts of this clonotype. The chain combines TRBV4-1 with TRBJ1-2, with D possibly matching TRBD1 (5 bases). The CDR3 is made up of 15 amino acids. CDR1 is MGHRA and CDR2 is YSYEKL in the germline V gene. The germline V and J ends were trimmed by 0 bases and 4 bases, with 12 bases remaining between them. CDR3 sequence reads: CASSQDGGGVYGYTF. CDR3 coding DNA: TGCGCCAGCAGCCAAGATGGGGGAGGGGTCTATGGCTACACCTTC.

This clonotype was counted ten times or more. The chain is built from TRBV2 and TRBJ1-5; D gene uncertain. The CDR3 extends over 15 amino acids. Trimming took 7 bases from V and 5 from J, leaving 18 bases between them. Per the germline V gene, CDR1 is SNHLY and CDR2 is FYNNEI. CDR3 coding DNA: TGTGCCAGCAATTTGAACTCGGCCATTTATCAGCCCCAGCATTTT. Amino acid sequence: CASNLNSAIYQPQHF.

J is TRBJ2-2 and V is TRBV5-4; TRBD1 agrees at 9 bases. Trimming at V came to 3 bases and at J to 3 bases, leaving 3 bases not matched to a gene. Germline CDR1 and CDR2: SGHNT and YYREEE (reference sequence). The CDR3 sequence is 15 residues long. The CDR3: CASSSRDRDTGELFF. The DNA for the CDR3 is TGTGCCAGCAGCTCCCGGGACAGGGACACCGGGGAGCTGTTTTTT.

J is TRBJ2-5 and V is TRBV5-1, with D possibly TRBD2 on 6 matching bases. The CDR3 spans 13 residues. Between the trimmed V and J ends, which lost 4 bases and 4 bases, there was a span of 11 bases. Germline lookup yields CDR1 SGHRS and CDR2 YFSETQ. The CDR3 reads CASSPPGAETQYF. The CDR3 coding sequence is TGCGCCAGCAGCCCCCCGGGAGCAGAGACCCAGTACTTC.

This clonotype was detected only a few times. The chain recombines TRBV4-1 with TRBJ2-7, with TRBD2 as a possible D gene (6 bases). The CDR3 totals 14 residues. The V end lost 1 base, the J end lost 0 bases, and 7 bases lay between the germline ends. CDR1 and CDR2 (germline): MGHRA, YSYEKL. The CDR3: CASSQVGSSYEQYF. Here the CDR3 DNA reads TGCGCCAGCAGCCAAGTCGGGAGCTCCTACGAGCAGTACTTC.

This clonotype was detected only a few times. The V call is TRBV14, the J call TRBJ2-7; the D gene is possibly TRBD1 (5 bases). CDR1 is SGHDN, CDR2 FVKESK, per germline. V lost 4 bases to trimming and J lost 2 bases, with 9 bases between them. This CDR3 is 13 amino acids long. Written as DNA, the CDR3 is TGTGCCAGCAGCCGACAGACAGCCTACGAGCAGTACTTC. Its protein product is CASSRQTAYEQYF.

This clonotype showed up just a few times. The rearrangement joins TRBV4-1 to TRBJ2-1, with D perhaps given as TRBD1 or TRBD2 (5 bases each). V was clipped by 5 bases and J by 3 bases, with 14 bases between them. This CDR3 is 15 amino acids long. Germline assignment: CDR1 MGHRA and CDR2 YSYEKL. The DNA for the CDR3 is TGCGCCAGCAGCTACGTCGTGGGGGACTACAATGAGCAGTTCTTC. Encoded protein: CASSYVVGDYNEQFF.

This clonotype came up many times. The CDR3 coding sequence is TGTGCCAGCAGCTCCGGGAGTGGCAATGAGCAGTTCTTC. Translated: CASSSGSGNEQFF. V is TRBV7-3 and J is TRBJ2-1; D possibly corresponds to TRBD2 (6 bases). The CDR3 has 13 amino acids. Germline V gene lookup returns CDR1 SGHTA and CDR2 FQGTGA. Trimming pared 4 bases from V and 6 bases from J, leaving 10 bases between.

The rearrangement links TRBV28 to TRBJ2-1; D assignment may be TRBD1 or TRBD2 (5 bases each). The CDR3 totals 16 residues. The V end lost 6 bases, the J end lost 0 bases, and 15 bases lay between the germline ends. Germline assignment: CDR1 MDHEN and CDR2 SYDVKM. The CDR3 DNA is TGTGCCAGCAGCGTGGGACCGGACTCCTCCTACAATGAGCAGTTCTTC. This gives the protein CASSVGPDSSYNEQFF.

This clonotype was counted ten times or more. V is TRBV7-9 and J is TRBJ2-7; 7 bases line up with TRBD2. With V trimmed by 4 bases and J by 3 bases, 3 bases remained unmatched. The CDR3 has 13 amino acids. CDR1 is SEHNR and CDR2 is FQNEAQ in the germline V gene (reference sequence). CDR3 protein: CASSSRTSYEQYF. The CDR3 DNA reads TGTGCCAGCAGCTCTCGGACTAGCTACGAGCAGTACTTC.

This clonotype was observed a handful of times. The chain joins TRBV5-8 to TRBJ2-7; 8 nucleotides line up with TRBD1. Germline V lookup: CDR1 SGHTS, CDR2 YDEGEE. CDR3 length: 15 amino acids. Trimming at V came to 2 bases and at J to 2 bases, leaving 6 bases not matched to a gene. The CDR3 spells CASSLGTGETYEQYF. The CDR3 coding sequence is TGTGCCAGCAGCTTAGGGACAGGAGAAACCTACGAGCAGTACTTC. The variable domain in full, completed from reference TRBV5-8 and TRBJ2-7, reads EAGVTQSPTHLIKTRGQQATLRCSPISGHTSVYWYQQALGLGLQFLLWYDEGEERNRGNFPPRFSGRQFPNYSSELNVNALELEDSALYLCASSLGTGETYEQYFGPGTRLTVT.

This clonotype has a handful of counts. V and J are TRBV18 and TRBJ2-6; D is unclear. V was shortened by 5 bases and J by 0 bases, with 17 bases between the two germline ends. The CDR3 loop spans 18 amino acids. From germline, CDR1 is KGHSH and CDR2 LQKENI. Written as DNA, the CDR3 is TGTGCCAGCTCAGTTTGGGGAAGTTCGAGCTCTGGGGCCAACGTCCTGACTTTC. It encodes CASSVWGSSSSGANVLTF.